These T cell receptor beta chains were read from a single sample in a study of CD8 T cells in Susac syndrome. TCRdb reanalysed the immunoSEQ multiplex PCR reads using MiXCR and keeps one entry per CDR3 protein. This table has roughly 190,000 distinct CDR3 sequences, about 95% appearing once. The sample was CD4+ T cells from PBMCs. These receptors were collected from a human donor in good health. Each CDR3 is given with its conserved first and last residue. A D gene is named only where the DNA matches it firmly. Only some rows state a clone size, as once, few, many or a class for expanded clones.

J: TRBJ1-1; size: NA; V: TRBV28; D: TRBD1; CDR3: CASTITGTGSTEAFF; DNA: TGTGCCAGCACCATTACCGGGACAGGGAGCACTGAAGCTTTCTTT
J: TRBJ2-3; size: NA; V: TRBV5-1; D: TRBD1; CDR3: CASSKLRDRGKTDTQYF; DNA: TGCGCCAGCAGCAAACTCCGGGACAGGGGGAAGACAGATACGCAGTATTTT
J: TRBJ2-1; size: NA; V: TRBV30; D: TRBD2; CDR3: CAWSPGGGNNEQFF; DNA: TGTGCCTGGAGTCCCGGCGGGGGGAACAATGAGCAGTTCTTC
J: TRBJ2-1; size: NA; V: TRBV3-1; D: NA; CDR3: CASSQEVSYNEQFF; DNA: TGTGCCAGCAGCCAAGAGGTCTCCTACAATGAGCAGTTCTTC
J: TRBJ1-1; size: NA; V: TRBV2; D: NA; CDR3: CASSTREDTEAFF; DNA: TGTGCCAGCAGTACCAGGGAGGACACTGAAGCTTTCTTT
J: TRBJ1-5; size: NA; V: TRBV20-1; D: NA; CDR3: CSASAGDQPQHF; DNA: TGCAGTGCTAGCGCCGGCGATCAGCCCCAGCATTTT
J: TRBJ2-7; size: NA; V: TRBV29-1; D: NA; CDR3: CSVPGTSTYEQYF; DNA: TGCAGCGTCCCCGGGACATCCACCTACGAGCAGTACTTC
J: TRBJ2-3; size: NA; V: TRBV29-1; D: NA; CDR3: CSAAVAGTDTQYF; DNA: TGCAGCGCAGCGGTAGCGGGCACAGATACGCAGTATTTT
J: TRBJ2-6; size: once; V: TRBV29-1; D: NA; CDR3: CSVQRLHSGANVLTF; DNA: TGCAGCGTTCAAAGACTGCACTCTGGGGCCAACGTCCTGACTTTC
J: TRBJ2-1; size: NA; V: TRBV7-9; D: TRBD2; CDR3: CASSLAGAWGNEQFF; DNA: TGTGCCAGCAGCCTAGCGGGAGCTTGGGGGAATGAGCAGTTCTTC
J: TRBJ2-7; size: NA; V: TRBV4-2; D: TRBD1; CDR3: CASSPGDRGNEQYF; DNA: TGTGCCAGCAGTCCAGGGGACAGGGGGAACGAGCAGTACTTC
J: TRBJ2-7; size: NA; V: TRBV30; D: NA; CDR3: CAWSVRGTDEQYF; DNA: TGTGCCTGGAGTGTACGGGGGACGGACGAGCAGTACTTC
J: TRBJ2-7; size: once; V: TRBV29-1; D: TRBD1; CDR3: CSVYETGDFSEQYF; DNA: TGCAGCGTTTACGAGACAGGGGACTTTTCCGAGCAGTACTTC
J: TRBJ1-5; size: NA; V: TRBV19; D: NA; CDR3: CASSRAGEVQPQHF; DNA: TGTGCCAGTAGTCGGGCAGGGGAAGTGCAGCCCCAGCATTTT
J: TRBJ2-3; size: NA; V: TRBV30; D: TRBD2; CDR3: CAWNPLALGPGTQYF; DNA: TGTGCCTGGAACCCACTAGCGTTGGGCCCGGGTACGCAGTATTTT
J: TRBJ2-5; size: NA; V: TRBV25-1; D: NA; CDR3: CASSTWSVPQETQYF; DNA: TGTGCCAGCAGTACCTGGTCCGTACCTCAAGAGACCCAGTACTTC
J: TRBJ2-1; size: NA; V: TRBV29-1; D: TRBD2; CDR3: CSVRTSAGNEQFF; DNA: TGCAGCGTCCGGACTAGCGCAGGCAATGAGCAGTTCTTC
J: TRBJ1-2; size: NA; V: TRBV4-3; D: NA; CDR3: CASSQGVGFGGYTF; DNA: TGCGCCAGCAGCCAAGGAGTCGGGTTCGGTGGCTACACCTTC
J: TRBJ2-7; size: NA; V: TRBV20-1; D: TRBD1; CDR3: CSAPTGDYEQYF; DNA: TGCAGTGCTCCGACAGGGGACTACGAGCAGTACTTC
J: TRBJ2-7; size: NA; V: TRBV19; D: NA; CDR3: CASSSRQAYWYEQYF; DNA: TGTGCCAGTAGTTCTCGACAGGCGTATTGGTACGAGCAGTACTTC
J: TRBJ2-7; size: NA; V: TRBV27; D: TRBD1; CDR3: CASRPHGRDREAQYF; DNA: TGTGCCAGCAGACCCCACGGCCGGGACAGGGAGGCGCAGTACTTC
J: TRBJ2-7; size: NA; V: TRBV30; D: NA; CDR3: CAWGPGTSYEQYF; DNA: TGTGCCTGGGGACCAGGGACTTCCTACGAGCAGTACTTC
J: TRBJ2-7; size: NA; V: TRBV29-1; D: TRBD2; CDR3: CSVERGGSVYEQYF; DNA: TGCAGCGTTGAGCGGGGGGGTTCGGTCTACGAGCAGTACTTC
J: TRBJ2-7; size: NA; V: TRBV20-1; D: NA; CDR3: CSADRVTYEQYF; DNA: TGCAGTGCAGACAGAGTTACCTACGAGCAGTACTTC
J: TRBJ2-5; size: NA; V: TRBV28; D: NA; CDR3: CASSLGDRETQYF; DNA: TGTGCCAGCAGTCTAGGGGACCGAGAGACCCAGTACTTC
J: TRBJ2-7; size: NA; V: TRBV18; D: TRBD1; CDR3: CASSQDRGEQYF; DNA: TGTGCCAGCTCACAGGACAGGGGCGAGCAGTACTTC
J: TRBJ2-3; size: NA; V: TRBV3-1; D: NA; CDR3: CASSLGRTGDTQYF; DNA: TGTGCCAGCAGCCTAGGAAGAACAGGGGATACGCAGTATTTT
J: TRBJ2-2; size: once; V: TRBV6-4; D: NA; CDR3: CASSDRETGELFF; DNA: TGTGCCAGCAGTGACAGGGAGACCGGGGAGCTGTTTTTT
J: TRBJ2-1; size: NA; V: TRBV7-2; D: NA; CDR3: CASSLLGRNNEQFF; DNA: TGTGCCAGCAGCCTTTTGGGGCGGAACAATGAGCAGTTCTTC
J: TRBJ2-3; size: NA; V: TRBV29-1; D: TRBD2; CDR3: CSVPDGDASGRVTDTQYF; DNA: TGCAGCGTCCCCGACGGAGATGCTAGCGGGAGGGTCACAGATACGCAGTATTTT
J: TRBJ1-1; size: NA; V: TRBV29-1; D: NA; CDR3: CSVGVGLEAFF; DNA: TGCAGCGTTGGGGTGGGTTTGGAAGCTTTCTTT
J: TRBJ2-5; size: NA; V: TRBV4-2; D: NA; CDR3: CASSQETGTQYF; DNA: TGTGCCAGCAGCCAAGAGACGGGGACCCAGTACTTC
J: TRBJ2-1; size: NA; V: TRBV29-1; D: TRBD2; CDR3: CSAEGLARYNEQFF; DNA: TGCAGCGCCGAGGGACTAGCGCGTTACAATGAGCAGTTCTTC
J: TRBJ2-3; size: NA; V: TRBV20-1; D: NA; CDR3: CSARRMMGLMGGTDTQYF; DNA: TGCAGTGCTAGACGCATGATGGGCCTAATGGGTGGTACAGATACGCAGTATTTT
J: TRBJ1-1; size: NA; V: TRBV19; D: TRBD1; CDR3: CASRRSGQAPEAFF; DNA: TGTGCCAGTAGGCGATCGGGACAGGCACCTGAAGCTTTCTTT
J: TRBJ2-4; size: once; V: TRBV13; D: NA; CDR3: CASSFTGNVNIQYF; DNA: TGTGCCAGCAGCTTTACAGGGAATGTCAACATTCAGTACTTC
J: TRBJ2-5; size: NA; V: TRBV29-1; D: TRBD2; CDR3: CSSGGMETQYF; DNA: TGCAGCTCCGGGGGGATGGAGACCCAGTACTTC
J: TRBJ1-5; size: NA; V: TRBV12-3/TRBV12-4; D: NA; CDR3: CASSEQSQPQHF; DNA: TGTGCCAGCAGTGAACAGAGCCAGCCCCAGCATTTT
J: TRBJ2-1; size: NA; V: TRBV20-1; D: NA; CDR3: CSRTSPNRDNEQFF; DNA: TGCAGCAGGACTTCCCCGAACCGAGACAATGAGCAGTTCTTC
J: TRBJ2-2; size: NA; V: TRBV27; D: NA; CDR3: CASSSTGELFF; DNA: TGTGCCAGCAGTTCCACCGGGGAGCTGTTTTTT
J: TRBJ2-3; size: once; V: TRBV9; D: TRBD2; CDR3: CASTARDYTDTQYF; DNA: TGTGCCAGCACCGCCCGGGACTACACAGATACGCAGTATTTT
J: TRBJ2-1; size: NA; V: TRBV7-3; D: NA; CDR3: CASSIKNNEQFF; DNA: TGTGCCAGCAGCATAAAAAACAATGAGCAGTTCTTC
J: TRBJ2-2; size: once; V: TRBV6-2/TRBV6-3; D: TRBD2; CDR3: CASRVSGSKAGELFF; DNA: TGTGCCAGCAGGGTTAGCGGGAGCAAAGCCGGGGAGCTGTTTTTT
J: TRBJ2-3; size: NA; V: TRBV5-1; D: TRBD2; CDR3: CASSPAGRTDTQYF; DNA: TGCGCCAGCAGCCCAGCGGGACGCACAGATACGCAGTATTTT
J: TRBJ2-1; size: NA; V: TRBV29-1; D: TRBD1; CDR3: CSVETGGGEQFF; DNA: TGCAGCGTGGAAACAGGGGGCGGTGAGCAGTTCTTC
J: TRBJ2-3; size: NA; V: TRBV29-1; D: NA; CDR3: CSVEELKGSTDTQYF; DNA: TGCAGCGTTGAAGAACTAAAGGGAAGCACAGATACGCAGTATTTT
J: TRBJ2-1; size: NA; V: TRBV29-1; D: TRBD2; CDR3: CSGGERGDSDEQFF; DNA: TGCAGCGGTGGGGAGCGGGGGGACTCGGATGAGCAGTTCTTC
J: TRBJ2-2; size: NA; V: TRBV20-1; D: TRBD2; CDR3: CSARDPAGGSTGELFF; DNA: TGCAGTGCTAGAGATCCCGCGGGAGGGAGCACCGGGGAGCTGTTTTTT